This is a list of T cell receptor beta chains from one sample in a study of spatial heterogeneity in lung cancer. TCRdb re-called the 5' RACE reads through MiXCR, storing one row per CDR3 protein. The table shows some 120,000 distinct CDR3 sequences, with 12% occurring only once. The sample here was PBMCs, taken at follow-up. The receptors derive from a male donor with early-stage non-small cell lung cancer. The CDR3 runs from the conserved cysteine through the conserved F or W. Fields, in order: V gene, clone size, J gene, D gene, CDR3 length, CDR3 DNA, CDR3 protein. The D gene is left open where the match is weak. Part of the rows lack a size; the others show once, few, many or a class for expanded clones.

>TRBV4-1|-|TRBJ1-2|TRBD1|15
TGCGCCAGCAGCCAGATGTGGACAGGGGCCTATGGCTACACCTTC
CASSQMWTGAYGYTF
>TRBV12-5|many|TRBJ1-2|TRBD1|17
TGTGCTAGTGGTTTGATAACAGGGGGAGCCCATAGCTATGGCTACACCTTC
CASGLITGGAHSYGYTF
>TRBV6-5|many|TRBJ1-1|-|16
TGTGCCAGCAGTTACTCGAAATTCTCCAGCCTTGCTGAAGCTTTCTTT
CASSYSKFSSLAEAFF
>TRBV7-8|-|TRBJ2-2|TRBD1|14
TGTGCCAGCAGGGGACAGCCGAACACCGGGGAGCTGTTTTTT
CASRGQPNTGELFF
>TRBV29-1|many|TRBJ1-5|-|13
TGCAGCGTTAAACAGGGACCCAATCAGCCCCAGCATTTT
CSVKQGPNQPQHF
>TRBV29-1|-|TRBJ2-3|-|11
TGCAGCGCTGAAACGTCAGATACGCAGTATTTT
CSAETSDTQYF
>TRBV9|few|TRBJ1-4|TRBD1|15
TGTGCCAGCAGCCCCGAGGGACAGAAAAATGAAAAACTGTTTTTT
CASSPEGQKNEKLFF
>TRBV5-6|-|TRBJ1-2|TRBD1|15
TGTGCCAGCAGCCTTGAACAGGGGGCCCCCTATGGCTACACCTTC
CASSLEQGAPYGYTF
>TRBV20-1|few|TRBJ1-1|TRBD1|12
TGCAGTGCGGGCGGACAGGGACGGGAAGCTTTCTTT
CSAGGQGREAFF
>TRBV12-3/TRBV12-4|few|TRBJ2-1|-|18
TGTGCCAGCAGATTATGGTCCTTCCAAGTTCGTTTTAACAATGAGCAGTTCTTC
CASRLWSFQVRFNNEQFF
>TRBV19|few|TRBJ1-5|-|15
TGTGCCAGTAGTCCAGGCTACAGGGGCAATCAGCCCCAGCATTTT
CASSPGYRGNQPQHF
>TRBV6-2/TRBV6-3|-|TRBJ1-2|TRBD1|17
TGTGCCAGCAGTTACTCAAGGGACAGTCCGCCTAACTATGGCTACACCTTC
CASSYSRDSPPNYGYTF
>TRBV7-9|-|TRBJ2-7|TRBD1|14
TGTGCCAGCAGCTTAGAACAGGGGTTCCCCGAGCAGTACTTC
CASSLEQGFPEQYF
>TRBV19|many|TRBJ2-2|TRBD1|14
TGTGCCAGTAGAGACAGGGGATACACCGGGGAGCTGTTTTTT
CASRDRGYTGELFF
>TRBV9|many|TRBJ2-3|-|15
TGTGCCAGCAGCGTAGAAGAGGGGGGCTCGGATACGCAGTATTTT
CASSVEEGGSDTQYF
>TRBV12-3/TRBV12-4|few|TRBJ2-1|TRBD2|15
TGTGCCAGCAGTTTAAGCGGGGGGGCTAACAATGAGCAGTTCTTC
CASSLSGGANNEQFF
>TRBV5-1|-|TRBJ1-3|-|15
TGCGCCAGCAGCTTGCGGAGCACCCTTGGAAACACCATATATTTT
CASSLRSTLGNTIYF
>TRBV28|few|TRBJ2-2|-|14
TGTGCCAGCAGAAGGGACCGCGACACCGGGGAGCTGTTTTTT
CASRRDRDTGELFF
>TRBV7-2|-|TRBJ1-5|-|18
TGTGCCAGCAGCCTTAGACACACGGGGGTCGTGGGCAATCAGCCCCAGCATTTT
CASSLRHTGVVGNQPQHF
>TRBV28|-|TRBJ1-1|-|13
TGTGCCAGCAGTTTTGTTCAGAACACTGAAGCTTTCTTT
CASSFVQNTEAFF
>TRBV29-1|many|TRBJ1-5|TRBD1|14
TGCAGCGTGCGGACAGGGAACGGCAATCAGCCCCAGCATTTT
CSVRTGNGNQPQHF
>TRBV9|many|TRBJ2-5|-|19
TGTGCCAGCAGCGTAGCTCCCCCTCTACAGGGAACCCCACAAGAGACCCAGTACTTC
CASSVAPPLQGTPQETQYF
>TRBV29-1|-|TRBJ1-1|-|13
TGCAGCGTTGTTCGAGACAGTAACACTGAAGCTTTCTTT
CSVVRDSNTEAFF
>TRBV20-1|few|TRBJ2-1|TRBD1|14
TGCAGTGCTAGCCTGCCAGGGGGTTACAATGAGCAGTTCTTC
CSASLPGGYNEQFF
>TRBV6-1|few|TRBJ2-3|TRBD1|15
TGTGCCAGCAGTGAAGACAGGGGTCAATTCGATACGCAGTATTTT
CASSEDRGQFDTQYF
>TRBV6-2/TRBV6-3|few|TRBJ2-7|TRBD1|12
TGTGCCAGCTGTGACAGGGGCTACGAGCAGTACTTC
CASCDRGYEQYF
>TRBV10-3|-|TRBJ2-7|TRBD2|15
TGTGCCATCGGGACTAGCGGGGGCAACCCCTACAAGCAGTACTTC
CAIGTSGGNPYKQYF
>TRBV15|many|TRBJ1-6|-|18
TGTGCCACCAGCAACTGGGGGGTCCTCGGCTCCTATAATTCACCCCTCCACTTT
CATSNWGVLGSYNSPLHF
>TRBV10-3|-|TRBJ1-2|-|12
TGTGCCGGCCGCGGTCGGGACTATGGCTACACCTTC
CAGRGRDYGYTF